Listed here are 27 T cell receptor beta chains from one sample, sequenced in a study of OX40 agonist ivuxolimab in advanced cancers. The library was made by the immunoSEQ multiplex PCR assay. TCRdb stores this immuneACCESS table with in-frame sequences only. Part of the clones is absent; in the studies checked, under half of the shortfall reflects unresolved V genes, and no reason is known for the rest. Within this sample are approximately 57,000 clones, with approximately 88% of them counted one time only. Roughly 3% of the sample is held by the ten biggest clonotypes. The sequenced sample was CD4+ or CD8+ T cells sorted from blood, obtained in a trial of the OX40 agonist ivuxolimab. These receptors were collected from an adult with an advanced solid tumor such as melanoma, head and neck, liver or kidney cancer.

The V and J genes are TRBV27 and TRBJ2-3; weak D call: TRBD2 (6 bases). CDR3 length: 14 amino acids. Germline V gene sequence: CDR1 MNHEY, CDR2 SMNVEV (reference sequence). The V end lost 8 bases, the J end lost 1 base, and 13 bases lay between the germline ends. The CDR3 loop reads CASGGEGGTDTQYF. The CDR3 DNA reads TGTGCCAGCGGAGGGGAAGGGGGCACAGATACGCAGTATTTT.

V gene TRBV2 combines with J gene TRBJ2-7; the match to TRBD1 covers 8 bases. The V gene end was trimmed by 6 bases and the J gene end by 3 bases; junction bases not matched to a gene: 7. The length of the CDR3 is 14 residues. The V gene's germline CDR1 is SNHLY and CDR2 FYNNEI. The CDR3 DNA reads TGTGCCAGCAGGGGGACAGGAGGCCGCTACGAGCAGTACTTC. The encoded protein is CASRGTGGRYEQYF.

The chain links TRBV7-8 to TRBJ2-1, with a possible D match to TRBD1 (6 bases). Germline loops: CDR1 SGHVS, CDR2 FQNEAQ. This CDR3 is 14 amino acids long. The V and J ends lost 5 bases and 4 bases respectively, with 12 bases between them. The CDR3 sequence is CASSLGQQYNEQFF. The DNA for the CDR3 is TGTGCCAGCAGCCTAGGACAGCAGTACAATGAGCAGTTCTTC.

The V call is TRBV19, the J call TRBJ1-2, with D possibly TRBD1 on 5 matching bases. The germline gives CDR1 LNHDA, CDR2 SQIVND (reference sequence). Between the trimmed V and J ends, which lost 5 bases and 0 bases, there was a span of 13 bases. The CDR3 extends over 15 amino acids. The CDR3 spells CASSPTAQANYGYTF. CDR3 bases: TGTGCCAGTAGTCCTACGGCACAGGCTAACTATGGCTACACCTTC.

This clone was seen only a few times. The CDR3 carries no conserved terminal phenylalanine or tryptophan, so it likely arises from a read error. The limits of the CDR3 on the DNA are not certain, so only TCRdb's listed CDR3 is given. This chain links TRBV28 with TRBJ1-1; TRBD1, the table's D call, lacks a check against the DNA. Germline V CDR1 and CDR2: MDHEN, SYDVKM. The CDR3 spans 11 residues, counting both ends. The CDR3 spells CASSSGTDSSC.

The chain uses TRBV10-3 and TRBJ1-1; D unresolved. CDR3 length: 13 residues. Trimming shortened V by 0 bases and J by 5 bases, and 7 bases separated the two germline ends. The V gene's germline CDR1 is ENHRY and CDR2 SYGVKD. The CDR3 nucleotides are TGTGCCATCAGTGAGTCACAATTGACTGAAGCTTTCTTT. Encoded protein: CAISESQLTEAFF.

The chain joins TRBV7-2 to TRBJ2-2; D assignment may be TRBD1 or TRBD2 (5 bases each). This CDR3 comprises 17 residues. Trimming took 1 base from V and 6 from J, leaving 18 bases between them. The germline gives CDR1 SGHTA, CDR2 FQGNSA. CDR3 DNA: TGTGCCAGCAGCTTAGTCGGGACCATCTTCCAGTCCGGGGAGCTGTTTTTT. Translation: CASSLVGTIFQSGELFF.

The chain uses TRBV19 and TRBJ2-6; either TRBD1 or TRBD2 may fit D (5 bases each). Germline V gives CDR1 LNHDA, CDR2 SQIVND (reference sequence). CDR3 size: 17 residues. V shed 3 bases and J shed 0 bases, with 12 bases lying between them. The CDR3 bases are TGTGCCAGTAGTATCTATCCGGGGCCCTCTGGGGCCAACGTCCTGACTTTC. Translated, it gives CASSIYPGPSGANVLTF. The full variable domain, rest sourced from reference TRBV19 and TRBJ2-6, is DGGITQSPKYLFRKEGQNVTLSCEQNLNHDAMYWYRQDPGQGLRLIYYSQIVNDFQKGDIAEGYSVSREKKESFPLTVTSAQKNPTAFYLCASSIYPGPSGANVLTFGAGSRLTVL.

This rearrangement joins TRBV4-1 to TRBJ1-2; a weak D match, TRBD1 (6 bases). The CDR3 contains 18 residues. Germline V gene sequence: CDR1 MGHRA, CDR2 YSYEKL. Trimming pared 0 bases from V and 0 bases from J, leaving 17 bases between. The CDR3 coding sequence is TGCGCCAGCAGCCAAGAAACGCAGGGGCGAAGAGCTAACTATGGCTACACCTTC. Its translation is CASSQETQGRRANYGYTF.

The V and J genes are TRBV29-1 and TRBJ1-2; maybe TRBD1 (5 bases). Germline V gene data show CDR1 as SQVTM and CDR2 as ANQGSEA. V was clipped by 6 bases and J by 5 bases, with 16 bases between them. The CDR3 spans 13 residues. The CDR3 region has the DNA TGCAGCGTCCGGACGGGGGTGTTTTATGGCTACACCTTC. Translating gives CSVRTGVFYGYTF. The full variable domain, completed using reference TRBV29-1 and TRBJ1-2, is SAVISQKPSRDICQRGTSLTIQCQVDSQVTMMFWYRQQPGQSLTLIATANQGSEATYESGFVIDKFPISRPNLTFSTLTVSNMSPEDSSIYLCSVRTGVFYGYTFGSGTRLTVV.

The chain combines TRBV5-1 with TRBJ1-2; 7 bases fit TRBD1. This CDR3 region has 15 residues. V lost 2 bases and J lost 0; bases outside the gene matches: 4. The germline V gene has CDR1 SGHRS and CDR2 YFSETQ. The CDR3, as DNA: TGCGCCAGCAGCTTCGCGGACAGGCCTAACTATGGCTACACCTTC. Its translation is CASSFADRPNYGYTF.

This chain joins TRBV18 and TRBJ2-2, with 7 bases identical to TRBD1. Germline V gene sequence: CDR1 KGHSH, CDR2 LQKENI. The trim removed 5 bases at V and 4 bases at J, leaving 10 bases unmatched. CDR3 length equals 16 residues. The CDR3 spells CASSTLGTAATGELFF. The CDR3 region has the DNA TGTGCCAGCTCAACTCTAGGGACAGCGGCCACCGGGGAGCTGTTTTTT.

V usage is TRBV21-1 and J usage is TRBJ2-1; the table gives TRBD2 as D, unverified against the DNA. TRBV21-1 is a pseudogene. The CDR3 has 16 residues. The CDR3 DNA reads as TGTGCCAGCAGCATTTTAGCGGGAGGGAGGGACAATGAGCAGTTCTTC. Amino acid sequence: CASSILAGGRDNEQFF.

V and J are TRBV6-6 and TRBJ2-3; weak D call: TRBD2 (5 bases). This CDR3 contains 15 residues. Germline assignment: CDR1 MNHNY and CDR2 SVGAGI (reference sequence). The germline V and J ends were trimmed by 2 bases and 0 bases, with 9 bases remaining between them. This CDR3 is CASSYPQRSTDTQYF. Here the CDR3 DNA reads TGTGCCAGCAGTTACCCCCAGCGGAGCACAGATACGCAGTATTTT.

V gene TRBV6-5 combines with J gene TRBJ2-1; no definite D call. CDR1 is MNHEY, CDR2 SVGAGI, per germline. V was clipped by 0 bases and J by 7 bases, with 7 bases between them. The CDR3 extends over 13 amino acids. The CDR3, as DNA: TGTGCCAGCAGTTACTCGGGCGATAATGAGCAGTTCTTC. Amino acids: CASSYSGDNEQFF.

This sequence joins TRBV6-1 and TRBJ1-2, with a possible D match to TRBD1 (5 bases). The germline V and J ends were trimmed by 2 bases and 3 bases, with 7 bases remaining between them. The CDR3 totals 13 residues. Per the germline V gene, CDR1 is MNHNS and CDR2 is SASEGT. CDR3 in DNA: TGTGCCAGCAGTGAACTAGGGGACTATGGCTACACCTTC. Translated: CASSELGDYGYTF.

The rearrangement links TRBV6-1 to TRBJ1-5; TRBD1 might be the D (5 bases). The germline V gene has CDR1 MNHNS and CDR2 SASEGT. CDR3 length: 15 amino acids. V was pared by 2 bases and J by 3 bases, with 11 bases between. The CDR3 DNA sequence: TGTGCCAGCAGTGAAAATACAGGCTACAATCAGCCCCAGCATTTT. Translated, it gives CASSENTGYNQPQHF.

V and J are TRBV18 and TRBJ2-1; D remains unclear. Germline loops: CDR1 KGHSH, CDR2 LQKENI. The V gene lost 3 bases and the J gene lost 4 bases, with 4 bases spanning the gap. The CDR3 runs to 12 residues. The DNA for the CDR3 is TGTGCCAGCTCACCTGAGTACAATGAGCAGTTCTTC. Its translation: CASSPEYNEQFF.

The chain employs TRBV7-9 and TRBJ1-4; 8 bases map to TRBD1. The CDR3 covers 15 residues. J lost 4 bases, V lost 4 bases, and 5 bases had no gene match. Germline V gene lookup returns CDR1 SEHNR and CDR2 FQNEAQ (reference sequence). The CDR3: CASSSRQGINEKLFF. In nucleotides, the CDR3 is TGTGCCAGCAGCTCAAGACAGGGGATTAATGAAAAACTGTTTTTT.

V gene TRBV5-4 combines with J gene TRBJ1-1; D is perhaps TRBD1 (5 bases). There are 16 residues in the CDR3. Germline V CDR1 and CDR2: SGHNT, YYREEE (reference sequence). The V and J ends lost 7 bases and 0 bases respectively, with 19 bases between them. CDR3 in amino acids: CASSSWGRVLNTEAFF. CDR3 DNA: TGTGCCAGCTCCTCCTGGGGCAGGGTCCTGAACACTGAAGCTTTCTTT.

This chain uses TRBV28 with TRBJ2-3, with TRBD1 identical over 10 bases. V was pared by 6 bases and J by 4 bases, with 7 bases of the junction left unmatched. Germline CDR1 and CDR2: MDHEN and SYDVKM. The length of the CDR3 is 15 residues. CDR3 in amino acids: CASSSPDRGSDTQYF. The CDR3 bases are TGTGCCAGCAGCTCACCGGACAGGGGGTCAGATACGCAGTATTTT.

The V and J genes are TRBV18 and TRBJ2-3, with a possible D match to TRBD2 (6 bases). Germline V lookup: CDR1 KGHSH, CDR2 LQKENI. Trimming removed 4 bases from V and 2 bases from J, with 10 bases in between. This CDR3 has 14 residues. The CDR3 region is CASSQDYSTDTQYF. CDR3 DNA: TGTGCCAGCTCACAGGACTATTCCACAGATACGCAGTATTTT.

The J gene is TRBJ1-5, the V gene TRBV18, with D possibly TRBD1 on 5 matching bases. The CDR3 is 14 residues long. CDR1 and CDR2 (germline): KGHSH, LQKENI. V lost 4 bases and J 2 bases, leaving 9 bases between the germline ends. The CDR3 sequence is CASSQGTGNQPQHF. CDR3 sequence (DNA): TGTGCCAGCTCACAGGGGACCGGCAATCAGCCCCAGCATTTT.

The rearrangement joins TRBV28 to TRBJ2-1; either TRBD1 or TRBD2 may supply D (5 bases each). Germline V gene sequence: CDR1 MDHEN, CDR2 SYDVKM. Trimming removed 6 bases from V and 4 bases from J, with 13 bases in between. This CDR3 has 14 amino acids. In DNA form, the CDR3 reads TGTGCCAGCAGCCAACGGGGACGATACAATGAGCAGTTCTTC. Its protein product is CASSQRGRYNEQFF.

V and J are TRBV6-1 and TRBJ2-7; weak D call: TRBD2 (5 bases). V was trimmed by 6 bases and J by 3 bases, leaving 12 bases between them. The CDR3 length is 13 residues. Germline V CDR1 and CDR2: MNHNS, SASEGT. CDR3 nucleotide sequence: TGTGCCAGCAGGAGACTAACCGACTACGAGCAGTACTTC. It encodes CASRRLTDYEQYF.

The V call is TRBV7-3, the J call TRBJ2-1; TRBD2 is a possible D gene (7 bases). The germline V and J ends were trimmed by 0 bases and 5 bases, with 11 bases remaining between them. There are 15 residues in the CDR3. Germline V CDR1 and CDR2: SGHTA, FQGTGA. The CDR3 spells CASSLTGGGHNEQFF. The CDR3, as DNA: TGTGCCAGCAGCTTAACGGGAGGGGGGCACAATGAGCAGTTCTTC.

This rearrangement joins TRBV19 to TRBJ1-4; 9 nucleotides line up with TRBD1. The junction had 3 bases not matched to a gene; V was cut back by 6 bases and J by 7 bases. Looked up from germline, CDR1 is LNHDA and CDR2 is SQIVND (reference sequence). The CDR3 spans 13 residues. The CDR3 sequence is CASRQGASEKLFF. In DNA, the CDR3 is TGTGCCAGTAGACAGGGGGCTTCTGAAAAACTGTTTTTT. The full variable domain, its missing parts supplied by reference TRBV19 and TRBJ1-4, is DGGITQSPKYLFRKEGQNVTLSCEQNLNHDAMYWYRQDPGQGLRLIYYSQIVNDFQKGDIAEGYSVSREKKESFPLTVTSAQKNPTAFYLCASRQGASEKLFFGSGTQLSVL.